This entry describes one T cell receptor (beta chain). The sample comes from a study of CD8 T cells in Susac syndrome. The CDR3 contains 15 residues. CDR1 and CDR2 from the germline V gene are SGHAT and FQNNGV. V shed 5 bases and J shed 6 bases, with 17 bases lying between them. Sequencing of TCR beta was performed on blood CD8+ T cells and on blood CD4+ T cells. Included as multiple sclerosis controls were treatment-naive patients who had stable or active relapsing-remitting disease. Through negative isolation, CD4+ and CD8+ T cells were obtained, while TEMRA cells were enriched using FACS. A quantity of about 0.5 to 1 ug RNA underwent reverse transcription using random hexamers. The TCR beta CDR3 was amplified by immunoSEQ multiplex PCR across 54 Vbeta, 13 Jbeta. TCRdb analysed the immunoSEQ multiplex PCR reads with MiXCR anew, one entry per CDR3 protein. The table lists hundreds of thousands of distinct CDR3 sequences, 90% to 95% of them singletons.

This TCR was sampled from a human donor with multiple sclerosis. The source material was CD4+ T cells from PBMCs. The V call is TRBV11-2, the J call TRBJ1-5, with a tentative D call TRBD1 (6 bases). This CDR3 is CASSPQGFVGQPQHF. DNA for the CDR3: TGTGCCAGCAGCCCACAGGGTTTTGTAGGTCAGCCCCAGCATTTT.